Each of the 16 T cell receptor beta chains below was sequenced from the same sample in a study of blood T cell repertoires in COVID-19. TCRdb's table, derived via immunoSEQ multiplex PCR, lists solely in-frame clones and lacks some. Here the sample spans some 280,000 clones, about nine tenths being singletons. The sample consisted of peripheral blood. The origin of the receptors is a woman aged 55-75 years with acute or convalescent COVID-19.

The V call is TRBV11-2, the J call TRBJ2-3; the match to TRBD2 covers 9 bases. Germline CDR1 and CDR2: SGHAT and FQNNGV. V lost 1 base and J lost 4; bases outside the gene matches: 12. This CDR3 region has 18 residues. This CDR3 reads CASSLAFPLAGLSDTQYF. CDR3 DNA: TGTGCCAGCAGCTTAGCCTTCCCTCTAGCGGGGCTATCAGATACGCAGTATTTT. Combining the CDR3 with reference TRBV11-2 and TRBJ2-3 gives the whole variable domain EAGVAQSPRYKIIEKRQSVAFWCNPISGHATLYWYQQILGQGPKLLIQFQNNGVVDDSQLPKDRFSAERLKGVDSTLKIQPAKLEDSAVYLCASSLAFPLAGLSDTQYFGPGTRLTVL.

This chain uses TRBV27 with TRBJ2-1, with D perhaps matching TRBD2 (6 bases). V lost 9 bases to trimming and J lost 4 bases, with 16 bases between them. The CDR3 consists of 14 residues. The germline V gene has CDR1 MNHEY and CDR2 SMNVEV (reference sequence). CDR3 DNA sequence: TGTGCCAGTAAGTTGGGGAGGCCTTACAATGAGCAGTTCTTC. It codes for CASKLGRPYNEQFF.

This chain connects TRBV7-2 to TRBJ1-6; D possibly corresponds to TRBD1 (5 bases). The CDR3 consists of 14 residues. Trimming cost V 4 bases and J 6 bases, with 10 bases left between them. CDR1 is SGHTA, CDR2 FQGNSA, per germline. CDR3 coding DNA: TGTGCCAGCAGCTCGTTCGGGGGTAATTCACCCCTCCACTTT. It is translated as CASSSFGGNSPLHF.

The genes are TRBV7-9 and TRBJ2-1; the D gene is possibly TRBD2 (7 bases). The CDR3 length is 16 residues. V was cut by 5 bases and J by 3 bases, with 17 bases left in between. CDR1 SEHNR and CDR2 FQNEAQ come from the germline V gene (reference sequence). The CDR3 nucleotides read TGTGCCAGCAGCCCGGTGTCGGGGGGCCGCTACAATGAGCAGTTCTTC. The encoded protein is CASSPVSGGRYNEQFF. Filled out from reference TRBV7-9 and TRBJ2-1, the complete variable domain reads DTGVSQNPRHKITKRGQNVTFRCDPISEHNRLYWYRQTLGQGPEFLTYFQNEAQLEKSRLLSDRFSAERPKGSFSTLEIQRTEQGDSAMYLCASSPVSGGRYNEQFFGPGTRLTVL.

V gene TRBV9 combines with J gene TRBJ2-5, with D possibly being TRBD1 (6 bases). CDR3 length equals 14 residues. V was cut by 0 bases and J by 5 bases, with 11 bases left in between. From germline, CDR1 is SGDLS and CDR2 YYNGEE. This CDR3 is CASSVGVRGETQYF. CDR3 DNA: TGTGCCAGCAGCGTAGGTGTTAGGGGGGAGACCCAGTACTTC.

The genes are TRBV6-5 and TRBJ2-7, with a possible D match to TRBD1 (5 bases). The V gene lost 6 bases and the J gene lost 3 bases, with 18 bases spanning the gap. This CDR3 contains 15 residues. In germline, CDR1 is MNHEY, CDR2 SVGAGI. The CDR3 sequence: CASSSLQVTNYEQYF. DNA for the CDR3: TGTGCCAGCAGCTCACTACAGGTTACCAACTACGAGCAGTACTTC.

This chain uses TRBV4-1 with TRBJ1-1, with no clear D. The germline CDR1 and CDR2 sequences are MGHRA and YSYEKL. The CDR3 totals 14 residues. Trimming took off 0 bases at V and 5 bases at J, with 10 bases between the two ends. CDR3: CASSQDLGMTEAFF. For the CDR3, the DNA is TGCGCCAGCAGCCAAGATCTTGGCATGACTGAAGCTTTCTTT.

This clone showed up just once. The genes are TRBV12-3 or TRBV12-4 and TRBJ2-7; TRBD1 aligns across 10 bases. This CDR3 has 13 residues. The V segment lost 4 bases and the J segment 6 bases; nucleotides outside the gene matches: 3. The DNA for the CDR3 is TGTGCCAGCAGTTCGCGGACAGGGGGCGAGCAGTACTTC. It translates to CASSSRTGGEQYF.

V and J are TRBV12-3 or TRBV12-4 and TRBJ1-2; D is unclear. The V end was cut by 6 bases, the J end by 8 bases, with 7 bases between. The CDR3 totals 10 residues. In DNA form, the CDR3 reads TGTGCCAGCAGCTACCGGGGCTACACCTTC. This gives the protein CASSYRGYTF.

V and J are TRBV5-1 and TRBJ1-2; 10 bases map to TRBD1. The CDR3 consists of 15 residues. Germline V CDR1 and CDR2: SGHRS, YFSETQ. J gave up 6 bases and V 4 bases, and 9 bases lay outside the gene matches. CDR3 loop: CASSDSGQGIDGYTF. The CDR3 DNA follows: TGCGCCAGCAGCGACTCGGGACAGGGGATCGATGGCTACACCTTC.

This clone was seen a few times. This chain uses TRBV18 with TRBJ1-1; TRBD1 agrees at 9 bases. CDR3 length: 16 residues. In germline, CDR1 is KGHSH, CDR2 LQKENI. J gave up 0 bases and V 3 bases, and 5 bases lay outside the gene matches. CDR3 amino acids: CASSPTTGGLNTEAFF. CDR3 coding DNA: TGTGCCAGCTCACCCACAACAGGGGGCTTGAACACTGAAGCTTTCTTT.

This clone was detected many times. The chain is built from TRBV3-1 (or the pseudogene TRBV3-2) and TRBJ2-1, with 7 bases matching TRBD2. There are 21 residues in the CDR3. The germline gives CDR1 LGHDT, CDR2 YNNKEL (reference sequence). With 1 base clipped from V and 0 bases from J, the junction kept 18 bases outside the gene matches. The CDR3 region has the DNA TGTGCCAGCAGCCAAGTCTCAGAGGTACCGGGGGGAATACCCTCCTACAATGAGCAGTTCTTC. This gives the protein CASSQVSEVPGGIPSYNEQFF.

The chain carries TRBV6-5 and TRBJ1-2; D is ambiguous. CDR1 is MNHEY, CDR2 SVGAGI, per germline. The CDR3 loop spans 14 amino acids. The ends were cut back, 7 bases at V and 2 bases at J, with 14 bases in the middle. The CDR3 reads CASTRRGENYGYTF. CDR3 DNA sequence: TGTGCCAGCACCCGACGGGGAGAGAACTATGGCTACACCTTC.

With regard to this clone: The junction differs from germline at one of its ends, possibly a read error. The J gene is TRBJ2-3, the V gene TRBV9, with 10 bases that match TRBD2. CDR3 length: 12 residues. The germline CDR1 and CDR2 sequences are SGDLS and YYNGEE. The CDR3: CASSVEAGGPHF. CDR3 bases: TGTGCCAGCAGCGTAGAAGCGGGGGGGCCGCATTTT. Using reference TRBV9 and TRBJ2-3 for the parts outside the CDR3, the full variable domain is DSGVTQTPKHLITATGQRVTLRCSPRSGDLSVYWYQQSLDQGLQFLIQYYNGEERAKGNILERFSAQQFPDLHSELNLSSLELGDSALYFCASSVEAGGPHFGPGTRLTVL.

The chain uses TRBV4-2 and TRBJ1-1; D uncertain. V was trimmed by 0 bases and J by 8 bases, leaving 16 bases between them. The germline V gene encodes CDR1 LGHNA and CDR2 YNFKEQ. The CDR3 is made up of 15 amino acids. The CDR3 here is CASSQEGGRVAEAFF. The CDR3 DNA sequence: TGTGCCAGCAGCCAAGAAGGAGGGAGGGTCGCCGAAGCTTTCTTT.

The chain is built from TRBV7-2 and TRBJ1-2, with TRBD1 identical over 7 bases. V shed 5 bases and J 6 bases; nucleotides not matched to a gene: 12. Germline V lookup: CDR1 SGHTA, CDR2 FQGNSA. The CDR3 has 15 amino acids. The CDR3 sequence: CASSPDRASINGYTF. DNA of the CDR3: TGTGCCAGCAGCCCCGACAGGGCCAGCATCAATGGCTACACCTTC.